Shown below are 5 T cell receptor beta chains from a single sample sequenced in a study of blood T cells in healthy people across ages. Primers used in a second PCR of about 6 to 11 cycles were a sample-barcoded 5' primer and a J-beta primer mix. TCRdb fed the 5' RACE reads into MiXCR, producing one record per CDR3 protein. The data show fewer than 1,200,000 distinct CDR3 sequences, almost 25% seen once. The same sample was also used in a study of T cells of mothers and their children.

The sample taken for sequencing was blood. All receptors derive from a girl aged 2 to 10 in good health.

This chain joins TRBV4-2 and TRBJ2-1, with TRBD2 identical over 9 bases. CDR3 length equals 15 residues. Germline V gives CDR1 LGHNA, CDR2 YNFKEQ. Losses at the gene ends were 0 bases for V and 7 bases for J; bases not matched to a gene: 4. CDR3 loop: CASSQEVAGVNEQFF. The DNA for the CDR3 is TGTGCCAGCAGCCAAGAGGTAGCGGGAGTAAATGAGCAGTTCTTC.

This clonotype was seen only a few times. The J gene is TRBJ2-5, the V gene TRBV6-6; 12 bases align to TRBD2. Gene TRBJ2-1 matches the end of the DNA better, so the J call may be wrong. CDR1 is MNHNY and CDR2 is SVGAGI in the germline V gene (reference sequence). The CDR3 has 16 residues. For the CDR3, the DNA is TGTGCCAGCAGTTACTGGGCTAGCGGGGGGGTTAATGAGCAGTTCTTC. This codes for CASSYWASGGVNEQFF.

V usage is TRBV11-1 and J usage is TRBJ2-4; a possible D gene is TRBD2 (6 bases). This CDR3 contains 13 residues. Trimming stripped 5 bases from V and 12 bases from J, with 17 bases between. From germline, CDR1 is SGHAT and CDR2 FQDESV (reference sequence). The CDR3 nucleotides read TGTGCCAGCAGCCAGGAGGGACTTCTCGATCAGTACTTC. Its protein is CASSQEGLLDQYF. The variable domain in full, completed from reference TRBV11-1 and TRBJ2-4, reads EAEVAQSPRYKITEKSQAVAFWCDPISGHATLYWYRQILGQGPELLVQFQDESVVDDSQLPKDRFSAERLKGVDSTLKIQPAELGDSAMYLCASSQEGLLDQYFGAGTRLSVL.

Worth noting for this clonotype: This may come from a read error, since a much larger clone is one base off. The rearrangement joins TRBV12-3 or TRBV12-4 to TRBJ2-1, with D perhaps given as TRBD1 or TRBD2 (5 bases each). Trimming pared 4 bases from V and 8 bases from J, leaving 9 bases between. This CDR3 is built from 12 residues. Here the CDR3 reads CASSSGDDEQFF. CDR3 DNA: TGTGCCAGCAGTTCCGGGGACGATGAGCAGTTCTTC.

For this clonotype: The junction shows a germline mismatch at one end, possibly a read error. V gene TRBV28 combines with J gene TRBJ2-4; TRBD1 might be the D (5 bases). The CDR3 has 17 residues. CDR1 is MDHEN and CDR2 is SYDVKM in the germline V gene. The CDR3 sequence is CASSLCIAGIAKNIQYF. The CDR3 bases are TGTGCCAGCAGTCTATGCATCGCAGGGATAGCCAAAAACATTCAGTACTTC.